The clone carrying this TCR beta chain appeared a few times. Its matching antigen is unknown. CDR3 length: 13 residues. Trimming at V came to 7 bases and at J to 5 bases, leaving 8 bases not matched to a gene. Germline CDR1 reads SGHVS; CDR2 reads FQNEAQ. TCRdb passed the 5' RACE reads through MiXCR, listing each CDR3 protein once. This table holds about 220,000 distinct CDR3 sequences, about 17% found once. This entry belongs to a study of CD8 T cells in ankylosing spondylitis. Overall study results and limits: A TCR beta motif of eight or nine highly homologous variants seemed to mark ankylosing spondylitis blood.

This sequence originates from a male donor with ankylosing spondylitis. V and J are TRBV7-8 and TRBJ2-7, with 7 bases identical to TRBD1. The specimen was blood, either unsorted or a sorted T cell fraction (not recorded which). This CDR3 reads CASNPTGKDEQYF. Here the CDR3 DNA reads TGTGCCAGCAACCCGACAGGGAAGGACGAGCAGTACTTC.